The 4 T cell receptor beta chains in this list originate from one sample, sequenced in a study of T cell responses to AZD1222 COVID-19 vaccine. Repertoires were generated with immunoSEQ multiplex PCR, while TCRdb's copy carries only in-frame clones and drops some. The table shows about 96,000 clones, with 90% occurring only once. This specimen consisted of peripheral blood, obtained on day 0 of AZD1222 vaccination. The receptors originated from an adult in good health.

The J gene is TRBJ2-5, the V gene TRBV7-2; TRBD2 aligns across 9 bases. J gave up 5 bases and V 2 bases, and 9 bases lay outside the gene matches. Germline V gene data show CDR1 as SGHTA and CDR2 as FQGNSA. This CDR3 is built from 16 residues. The CDR3 sequence is CASSLMASGTGETQYF. The CDR3, as DNA: TGTGCCAGCAGCTTAATGGCTAGCGGGACGGGGGAGACCCAGTACTTC. The variable domain in full, with the rest retrieved from reference TRBV7-2 and TRBJ2-5, is GAGVSQSPSNKVTEKGKDVELRCDPISGHTALYWYRQSLGQGLEFLIYFQGNSAPDKSGLPSDRFSAERTGGSVSTLTIQRTQQEDSAVYLCASSLMASGTGETQYFGPGTRLLVL.

The chain has TRBV28 and TRBJ2-7, with D hard to call. Germline V CDR1 and CDR2: MDHEN, SYDVKM. CDR3 length: 12 amino acids. V lost 9 bases and J lost 0, with 9 bases in between. As DNA, the CDR3 is TGTGCCAGTAAAAGTAACTCCTACGAGCAGTACTTC. Its protein product is CASKSNSYEQYF.

The V and J genes are TRBV29-1 and TRBJ2-3; no clear D gene. CDR1 and CDR2 (germline): SQVTM, ANQGSEA. This CDR3 region has 12 residues. V lost 6 bases, J lost 6 bases, and 13 bases lay in between. The CDR3 protein is CSVLVAADTQYF. Here the CDR3 DNA reads TGCAGCGTCCTCGTGGCCGCGGATACGCAGTATTTT.

The table lists this clone with a few counts. The chain joins TRBV7-2 to TRBJ1-1, with 9 positions matching TRBD1. The CDR3 contains 15 residues. Germline V gene lookup returns CDR1 SGHTA and CDR2 FQGNSA. The V segment lost 8 bases and the J segment 6 bases; nucleotides outside the gene matches: 13. CDR3 sequence (DNA): TGTGCCAGCGCCCGGGACAGGGCGGGAGTCGCTGAAGCTTTCTTT. Protein sequence: CASARDRAGVAEAFF.